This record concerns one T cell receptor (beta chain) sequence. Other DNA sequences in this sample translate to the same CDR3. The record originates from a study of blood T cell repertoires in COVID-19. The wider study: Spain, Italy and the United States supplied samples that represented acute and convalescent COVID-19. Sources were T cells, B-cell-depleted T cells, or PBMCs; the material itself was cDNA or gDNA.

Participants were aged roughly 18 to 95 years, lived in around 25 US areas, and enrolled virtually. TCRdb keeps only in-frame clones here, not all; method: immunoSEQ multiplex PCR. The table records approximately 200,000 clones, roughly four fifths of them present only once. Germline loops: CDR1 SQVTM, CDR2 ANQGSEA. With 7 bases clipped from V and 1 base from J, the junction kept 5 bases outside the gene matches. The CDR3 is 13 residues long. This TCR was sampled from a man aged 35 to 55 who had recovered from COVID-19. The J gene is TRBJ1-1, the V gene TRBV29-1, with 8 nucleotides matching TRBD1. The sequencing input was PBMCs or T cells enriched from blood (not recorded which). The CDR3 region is CSARGQENTEAFF. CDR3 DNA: TGCAGCGCCCGGGGACAGGAGAACACTGAAGCTTTCTTT.